The rows below give T cell receptor beta chains drawn from one sample of a study of identical twins. TCRdb itself ran the 5' RACE reads through MiXCR, one entry per CDR3 protein. The profile covers about 340,000 distinct CDR3 sequences, with 9% to 15% appearing a single time and 7.2% taken by the ten largest. This sample also belongs to another study, concerning yellow fever vaccine responses in identical twins.

The sample taken for sequencing was CD8+ T cells sorted from blood. The source of these receptors is a woman aged 18-30 years in good health. Both conserved end residues are part of each CDR3. Size values are once, few and many counts, or a class for expanded clones, and some rows have none.

clone_size	j_call	v_call	cdr3_aa
few	TRBJ2-2	TRBV5-6	CASSTGVPSRGGELFF
NA	TRBJ2-2	TRBV6-1	CASNSGAGGGELFF
NA	TRBJ2-1	TRBV28	CASSLELAGVVQFF
few	TRBJ1-2	TRBV7-9	CASSLGVGGYTF
NA	TRBJ2-1	TRBV7-7	CASSLGREYVNEQFF
NA	TRBJ2-1	TRBV6-1	CASRGGLAGGNEQFF
many	TRBJ2-2	TRBV3-1	CASSIGLPDGELFF
NA	TRBJ2-1	TRBV10-3	CAISESLDRPPNEQFF
few	TRBJ2-3	TRBV20-1	CSARGWLAGEAGDTDTQYF
few	TRBJ2-2	TRBV4-2	CASSQERTGTTGELFF
few	TRBJ2-1	TRBV9	CASTQDTYNEQFF
NA	TRBJ2-1	TRBV7-7	CASSPSGLAVLVGEQFF
NA	TRBJ2-2	TRBV9	CASSPGARRGTGELFF
few	TRBJ1-2	TRBV3-1	CASSQGTEPFYGYTF
many	TRBJ2-5	TRBV28	CASTGRSGVPETQYF
many	TRBJ1-1	TRBV12-3/TRBV12-4	CASRPRNTEAFF
many	TRBJ2-2	TRBV12-3/TRBV12-4	CASTSRDRGGTGELFF
few	TRBJ1-1	TRBV3-1	CASTQDDKKAFF
NA	TRBJ2-1	TRBV6-2/TRBV6-3	CASSSILAEGYNEQFF
few	TRBJ2-1	TRBV3-1	CASSQGLAGPFSYNEQFF
many	TRBJ2-3	TRBV5-1	CASSPGLVPDTQYF
many	TRBJ1-1	TRBV12-3/TRBV12-4	CASRPYGVGEAFF
NA	TRBJ2-5	TRBV7-2	CASSLEGPVGEETQYF
NA	TRBJ2-3	TRBV13	CASSRRSSGERDTQYF
NA	TRBJ1-2	TRBV7-9	CASSLLDEGDYGYTF
few	TRBJ2-5	TRBV7-9	CASSKGETQYF
few	TRBJ1-1	TRBV29-1	CSVDGGKNTEAFF
NA	TRBJ1-5	TRBV4-1	CASSQGVWEPQHF
few	TRBJ2-7	TRBV12-3/TRBV12-4	CASSLGALNEQYF
few	TRBJ2-7	TRBV24-1	CATSDKGGAGEQYF
NA	TRBJ1-1	TRBV28	CASSLQGDVNTEAFF
NA	TRBJ1-1	TRBV5-1	CASPRETGRNTEAFF
many	TRBJ1-5	TRBV6-4	CASSTDSNQPQHF
NA	TRBJ2-2	TRBV24-1	CATRGQGSTGELFF
few	TRBJ2-1	TRBV4-1	CASSPGPFREQFF
few	TRBJ2-7	TRBV5-1	CASSPGRPYEQYF
many	TRBJ2-3	TRBV10-2	CASSELASGITDTQYF
NA	TRBJ1-5	TRBV28	CASSFWGQADQPQHF
NA	TRBJ2-3	TRBV28	CASRELGGDTQYF
few	TRBJ1-1	TRBV29-1	CSGGRDYTEAFF
few	TRBJ2-1	TRBV10-3	CAISVGDYLNNEQFF
NA	TRBJ2-3	TRBV6-2/TRBV6-3	CASGLASTDTQYF
few	TRBJ1-5	TRBV5-6	CASSLGAGASNQPQHF
many	TRBJ2-3	TRBV4-2	CATASGGETDTQYF
many	TRBJ2-1	TRBV15	CATSRDHGDRVNEQFF
NA	TRBJ2-1	TRBV27	CASSFDFPRLAGGNEQFF
NA	TRBJ2-1	TRBV20-1	CSASPLAGDDEQFF
NA	TRBJ2-1	TRBV6-5	CASSYSGFTYNEQFF
NA	TRBJ2-3	TRBV6-5	CASSYVVSADTQYF
few	TRBJ2-3	TRBV27	CASSLISSLGADTQYF
few	TRBJ2-3	TRBV28	CASSSITGHLGGDTQYF
many	TRBJ2-3	TRBV20-1	CSARLAAGTDTQYF
many	TRBJ2-1	TRBV25-1	CASSETGTYSYNEQFF